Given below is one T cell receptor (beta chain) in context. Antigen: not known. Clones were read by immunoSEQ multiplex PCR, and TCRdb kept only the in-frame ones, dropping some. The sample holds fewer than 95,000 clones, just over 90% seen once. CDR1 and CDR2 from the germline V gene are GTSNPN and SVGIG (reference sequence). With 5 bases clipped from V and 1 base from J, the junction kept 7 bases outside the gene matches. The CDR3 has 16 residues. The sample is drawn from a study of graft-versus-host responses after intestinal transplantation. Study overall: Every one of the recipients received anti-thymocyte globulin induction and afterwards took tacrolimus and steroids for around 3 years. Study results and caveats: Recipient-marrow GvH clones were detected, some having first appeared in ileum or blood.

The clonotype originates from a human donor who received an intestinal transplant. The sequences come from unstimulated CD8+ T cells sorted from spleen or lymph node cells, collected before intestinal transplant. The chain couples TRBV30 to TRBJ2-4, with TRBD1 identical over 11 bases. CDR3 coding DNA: TGTGCCTGGGCGGGACAGGGGGACTTGGCCAAAAACATTCAGTACTTC. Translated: CAWAGQGDLAKNIQYF.